Presented here are 19 T cell receptor beta chains from one specimen sequenced in a study of response to subunit inactivated influenza vaccine. TCRdb independently ran MiXCR on the RT-PCR reads; one entry per CDR3 protein. In the table there are 150,000 to 200,000 distinct CDR3 sequences, approximately 8.7% of which are singletons. The material sequenced was non-naive T cells sorted from PBMCs, taken on the day of vaccination. These receptors originate from a man aged 45-65 years who received an inactivated influenza vaccine.

This clonotype has a count of ten or more. CDR3 loop: CASSLVTSGNNEQFF. CDR3 in DNA: TGCGCCAGCAGCTTAGTCACTAGCGGAAACAATGAGCAGTTCTTC. The V gene is TRBV5-1, the J gene TRBJ2-1; TRBD2 agrees at 8 bases. The CDR3 consists of 15 residues. The V segment lost 2 bases and the J segment 5 bases; nucleotides outside the gene matches: 6. From germline, CDR1 is SGHRS and CDR2 YFSETQ.

This clonotype was detected only a few times. The chain is built from TRBV5-1 and TRBJ2-1; 8 nucleotides line up with TRBD2. CDR3 length: 17 residues. V dropped 3 bases and J dropped 5; count of bases not matched to a gene: 13. From germline, CDR1 is SGHRS and CDR2 YFSETQ. The CDR3 loop is CASSSDEVAGLNNEQFF. In nucleotides, the CDR3 is TGCGCCAGCAGCTCGGACGAAGTAGCGGGACTTAACAATGAGCAGTTCTTC.

The rearrangement links TRBV6-5 to TRBJ2-7; 9 nucleotides agree with TRBD1. Germline V gene lookup returns CDR1 MNHEY and CDR2 SVGAGI. V trimming: 0 bases; J trimming: 5 bases; junction bases outside the gene matches: 2. This CDR3 has 14 amino acids. The CDR3, as DNA: TGTGCCAGCAGTTACTCGGACAGGGGTAACGAGCAGTACTTC. Translated: CASSYSDRGNEQYF.

In this sample, this clonotype turned up many times. This sequence joins TRBV2 and TRBJ2-3; the D call may be TRBD1 or TRBD2 (5 bases each). The CDR3 runs 16 residues. Germline CDR1 is SNHLY and CDR2 is FYNNEI. Trimming stripped 5 bases from V and 1 base from J, with 16 bases between. CDR3 in DNA: TGTGCCAGCAGTCCACCCACCGGGACGCGCACAGATACGCAGTATTTT. Its translation: CASSPPTGTRTDTQYF.

This clonotype was seen at least ten times. The chain is built from TRBV18 and TRBJ2-6; 8 bases align to TRBD2. Germline CDR1 reads KGHSH; CDR2 reads LQKENI. The CDR3 spans 22 residues. J lost 0 bases, V lost 0 bases, and 16 bases had no gene match. The CDR3 sequence: CASSPPKYWLGLAGSGANVLTF. The CDR3 DNA sequence: TGTGCCAGCTCACCACCGAAATACTGGTTAGGGCTAGCGGGCTCTGGGGCCAACGTCCTGACTTTC. The full variable domain, rest sourced from reference TRBV18 and TRBJ2-6, is NAGVMQNPRHLVRRRGQEARLRCSPMKGHSHVYWYRQLPEEGLKFMVYLQKENIIDESGMPKERFSAEFPKEGPSILRIQQVVRGDSAAYFCASSPPKYWLGLAGSGANVLTFGAGSRLTVL.

In this sample, this clonotype turned up a few times. This chain joins TRBV24-1 and TRBJ2-2, with 9 positions matching TRBD1. The CDR3 has 17 residues. Germline loops: CDR1 KGHDR, CDR2 SFDVKD. V dropped 5 bases and J dropped 0; count of bases not matched to a gene: 6. CDR3 sequence: CATSATGGFSNTGELFF. The CDR3 region has the DNA TGTGCCACCAGTGCGACAGGGGGGTTCTCGAACACCGGGGAGCTGTTTTTT.

This chain uses TRBV6-1 with TRBJ2-1; 11 bases are a match to TRBD2. There are 15 residues in the CDR3. Unmatched junction bases numbered 8, after V lost 6 bases and J lost 7 bases. Germline loops: CDR1 MNHNS, CDR2 SASEGT. The CDR3 here is CASSISGGGRNEQFF. The DNA of the CDR3 is TGTGCCAGCAGCATTAGCGGGGGGGGTCGGAATGAGCAGTTCTTC.

This clonotype was observed a handful of times. Here the CDR3 DNA reads TGCAGCGTTAGTTCGGGGACAGATACGCAGTATTTT. Protein sequence: CSVSSGTDTQYF. The chain joins TRBV29-1 to TRBJ2-3; a possible D gene is TRBD2 (5 bases). V lost 5 bases and J lost 3, with 9 bases in between. The CDR3 has 12 amino acids. Germline loops: CDR1 SQVTM, CDR2 ANQGSEA.

Written as DNA, the CDR3 is TGTGCCAGCAGCCCCCGGCTCTTCGCCTACGAGCAGTACTTC. It encodes CASSPRLFAYEQYF. V and J are TRBV27 and TRBJ2-7; no firm D call. The CDR3 covers 14 residues. Per the germline V gene, CDR1 is MNHEY and CDR2 is SMNVEV (reference sequence). V was clipped by 6 bases and J by 2 bases, with 14 bases between them.

This clonotype has a count of ten or more. The chain has TRBV9 and TRBJ2-6; 12 bases map to TRBD2. Germline CDR1 reads SGDLS; CDR2 reads YYNGEE. Trimming removed 3 bases from V and 3 bases from J; junction bases left unmatched: 7. The CDR3 covers 18 residues. In DNA, the CDR3 is TGTGCCAGCAGCGACGCGACTAGCGGGAGCGTTGGGGCCAACGTCCTGACTTTC. Residues: CASSDATSGSVGANVLTF.

This clonotype turned up a few times. The chain couples TRBV6-2 or TRBV6-3 to TRBJ2-7; 7 bases are shared with TRBD2. In germline, CDR1 is MNHEY, CDR2 SVGEGT. V lost 6 bases to trimming and J lost 5 bases; unmatched junction nucleotides: 10. The CDR3 consists of 14 residues. The DNA for the CDR3 is TGTGCCAGCAGCCTCCTGGCGGGAGCGGACGAGCAGTACTTC. It encodes CASSLLAGADEQYF.

This clonotype was counted between two and nine times. V is TRBV5-6 and J is TRBJ2-7, with 8 bases lining up with TRBD1. The V gene end was trimmed by 4 bases and the J gene end by 2 bases; junction bases not matched to a gene: 8. This CDR3 is 15 amino acids long. Germline V gene sequence: CDR1 SGHDT, CDR2 YYEEEE. CDR3 coding DNA: TGTGCCAGCAGCGGCGGACAGGGTTGGGCCTACGAGCAGTACTTC. Translating it yields CASSGGQGWAYEQYF.

This rearrangement joins TRBV20-1 to TRBJ2-1; D call uncertain. V was trimmed by 4 bases and J by 2 bases, leaving 12 bases between them. CDR1 and CDR2 from the germline V gene are DFQATT and SNEGSKA (reference sequence). CDR3 size: 14 residues. Written as DNA, the CDR3 is TGCAGTGCTATTTTGCCTCGAGCCTACAATGAGCAGTTCTTC. Its translation: CSAILPRAYNEQFF.

J is TRBJ1-4 and V is TRBV5-1; no definite D call. Germline V gene sequence: CDR1 SGHRS, CDR2 YFSETQ. Deletions cut 0 bases from V and 10 bases from J, with 10 bases between. This CDR3 is 13 amino acids long. The CDR3 region has the DNA TGCGCCAGCAGCTTGGCCGGCCGGGGAAAACTGTTTTTT. Its translation is CASSLAGRGKLFF.

This clonotype was counted a few times. This rearrangement joins TRBV9 to TRBJ2-1; D possibly corresponds to TRBD1 (5 bases). The CDR3 sequence is 15 residues long. Germline V gene data show CDR1 as SGDLS and CDR2 as YYNGEE. The V end lost 0 bases, the J end lost 5 bases, and 12 bases lay between the germline ends. The CDR3 sequence: CASSVGPGADNEQFF. The CDR3 nucleotides are TGTGCCAGCAGCGTAGGCCCTGGGGCGGACAATGAGCAGTTCTTC. The variable domain in full, with the rest retrieved from reference TRBV9 and TRBJ2-1, is DSGVTQTPKHLITATGQRVTLRCSPRSGDLSVYWYQQSLDQGLQFLIQYYNGEERAKGNILERFSAQQFPDLHSELNLSSLELGDSALYFCASSVGPGADNEQFFGPGTRLTVL.

The table lists this clonotype with a few counts. This chain joins TRBV5-6 and TRBJ2-7; maybe TRBD1 (6 bases). Germline V gives CDR1 SGHDT, CDR2 YYEEEE. V lost 7 bases and J lost 2, with 13 bases in between. This CDR3 is 13 amino acids long. CDR3: CASSWTAAYEQYF. As DNA, the CDR3 is TGTGCCAGCTCCTGGACAGCCGCCTACGAGCAGTACTTC.

This clonotype was counted a few times. This rearrangement joins TRBV20-1 to TRBJ1-2, with D maybe TRBD1 (6 bases). CDR3 size: 13 residues. V was pared by 0 bases and J by 8 bases, with 13 bases between. Germline CDR1 is DFQATT and CDR2 is SNEGSKA (reference sequence). The CDR3 nucleotides are TGCAGTGCTAGAGATTGGATCAGGGGCGGCTACACCTTC. Translated: CSARDWIRGGYTF.

The V gene is TRBV6-1, the J gene TRBJ2-3; D may be TRBD2 (5 bases). This CDR3 is built from 14 residues. Trimming removed 6 bases at V and 1 base at J, with 11 bases between. Germline loops: CDR1 MNHNS, CDR2 SASEGT. The CDR3 coding sequence is TGTGCCAGCAGAGAGCGGACTCGCACAGATACGCAGTATTTT. This gives the protein CASRERTRTDTQYF.

The chain uses TRBV4-1 and TRBJ2-6, with TRBD1 matching 12 bases. Trimming took 0 bases from V and 4 from J; bases not matched to a gene: 7. The CDR3 has 19 residues. Germline V gives CDR1 MGHRA, CDR2 YSYEKL. The CDR3: CASSQDPGQGASGANVLTF. For the CDR3, the DNA is TGCGCCAGCAGCCAAGATCCGGGACAGGGGGCATCAGGGGCCAACGTCCTGACTTTC.